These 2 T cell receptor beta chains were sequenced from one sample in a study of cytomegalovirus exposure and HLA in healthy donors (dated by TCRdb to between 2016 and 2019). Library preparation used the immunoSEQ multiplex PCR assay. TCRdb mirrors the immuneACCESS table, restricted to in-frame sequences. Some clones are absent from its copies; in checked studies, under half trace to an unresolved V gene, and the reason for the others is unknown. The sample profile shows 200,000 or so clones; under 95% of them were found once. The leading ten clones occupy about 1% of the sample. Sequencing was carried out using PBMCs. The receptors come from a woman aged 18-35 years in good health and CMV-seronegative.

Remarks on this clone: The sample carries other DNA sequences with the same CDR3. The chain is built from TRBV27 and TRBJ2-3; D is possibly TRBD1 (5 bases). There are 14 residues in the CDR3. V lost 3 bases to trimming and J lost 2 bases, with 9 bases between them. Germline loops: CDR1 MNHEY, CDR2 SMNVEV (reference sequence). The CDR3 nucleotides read TGTGCCAGCAGTTTCCCAGGGCCCACAGATACGCAGTATTTT. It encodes CASSFPGPTDTQYF.

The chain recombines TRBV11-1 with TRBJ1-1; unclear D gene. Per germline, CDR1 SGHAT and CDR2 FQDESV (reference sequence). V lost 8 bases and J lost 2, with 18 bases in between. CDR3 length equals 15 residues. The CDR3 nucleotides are TGTGCCAGCCAATCTTCCCAGGTCAGTAACACTGAAGCTTTCTTT. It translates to CASQSSQVSNTEAFF.